Listed below are T cell receptor beta chains from one sample, sequenced in a study of blood T cell repertoires in COVID-19. Sequencing was performed with immunoSEQ multiplex PCR; in TCRdb, only in-frame clones are kept and a portion is missing. Seen here are more than 55,000 clones, approximately 80% observed once, and the top ten hold roughly 6.7%. The material sequenced was peripheral blood. Every receptor here comes from a woman aged 45-60 years with active or convalescent COVID-19. Each CDR3 is given with its conserved first and last residue. D genes are given only for firm matches. Some rows have no size entry. The others give once, few or many, or a class for an expanded clone.

TRBV3-1/TRBV3-2	TRBJ2-1	-	TRBD2	TGTGCCAGCAGCCAAGAGGGGGGGGCCTACAATGAGCAGTTCTTC	CASSQEGGAYNEQFF
TRBV6-5	TRBJ1-1	once	-	TGTGCCAGCAGTTTTTCCAGGGGAGGGGCTGAAGCTTTCTTT	CASSFSRGGAEAFF
TRBV2	TRBJ1-2	-	TRBD1	TGTGCCAGCAGCGAAATCCGGACAGGGGTACGTGGCTACACCTTC	CASSEIRTGVRGYTF
TRBV5-5	TRBJ2-1	-	TRBD1	TGTGCCAGCAGCCCTGGACAGGGCTCCTACAATGAGCAGTTCTTC	CASSPGQGSYNEQFF
TRBV4-2	TRBJ2-1	once	TRBD2	TGTGCCAGCAGCCAAACACTAGCGGTCTACAATGAGCAGTTCTTC	CASSQTLAVYNEQFF
TRBV24-1	TRBJ2-7	few	TRBD2	TGTGCCACCAGTGATGGGGGGATGGGAGCGGGATACACCTACGAGCAGTACTTC	CATSDGGMGAGYTYEQYF
TRBV24-1	TRBJ2-1	once	TRBD2	TGTGCCACCAGTGATCCCGGGACTAGCGGACCTAGGATCGCCTACAATGAGCAGTTCTTC	CATSDPGTSGPRIAYNEQFF
TRBV7-9	TRBJ2-2	-	-	TGTGCCAGCAGCCGTGAACTAGAAACCGGGGAGCTGTTTTTT	CASSRELETGELFF
TRBV10-3	TRBJ1-6	-	-	TGTGCCATCACAAAGGGGGACTATAATTCACCCCTCCACTTT	CAITKGDYNSPLHF
TRBV6-2/TRBV6-3	TRBJ1-2	-	TRBD1	TGTGCCAGCAGTTATAAGGGGGCGACCTCTGGCTACACCTTC	CASSYKGATSGYTF